The sample holds a few counts of the clone carrying this T cell receptor beta chain. What it binds is not known. TCRdb itself ran the 5' RACE reads through MiXCR, one entry per CDR3 protein. Of 130,000 or so distinct CDR3 sequences listed, under 20% are singletons. The data derive from a study of CD8 T cells in ankylosing spondylitis. The study, taken as a whole, reports: Significant enrichment of disease-linked clones was reportedly seen in matched ankylosing spondylitis synovial fluid. Among TCR beta sequences, a motif of eight highly homologous variants appeared characteristic of ankylosing spondylitis blood.

The CDR3 sequence is 16 residues long. Germline CDR1 SGHRS, CDR2 YFSETQ. V lost 0 bases, J lost 6 bases, and 10 bases stayed unmatched. The clonotype originates from a male donor with ankylosing spondylitis. The rearrangement links TRBV5-1 to TRBJ2-7; 9 nucleotides line up with TRBD2. The sample taken for sequencing was blood, either unsorted or a sorted T cell fraction (not recorded which). CDR3 coding DNA: TGCGCCAGCAGCTTGGCCGTGGCGGGAGGGGTTTCCGAGCAGTACTTC. It is translated as CASSLAVAGGVSEQYF.